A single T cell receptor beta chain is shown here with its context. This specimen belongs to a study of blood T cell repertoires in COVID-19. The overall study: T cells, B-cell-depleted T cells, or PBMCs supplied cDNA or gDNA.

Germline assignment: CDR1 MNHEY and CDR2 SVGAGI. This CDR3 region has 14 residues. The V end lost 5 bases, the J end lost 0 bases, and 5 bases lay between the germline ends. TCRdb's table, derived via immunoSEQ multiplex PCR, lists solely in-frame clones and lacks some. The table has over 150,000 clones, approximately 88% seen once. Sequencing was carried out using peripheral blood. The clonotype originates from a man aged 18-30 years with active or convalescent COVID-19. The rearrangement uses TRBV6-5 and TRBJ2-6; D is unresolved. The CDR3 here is CASSTYSGANVLTF. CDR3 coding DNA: TGTGCCAGCAGTACCTACTCTGGGGCCAACGTCCTGACTTTC.